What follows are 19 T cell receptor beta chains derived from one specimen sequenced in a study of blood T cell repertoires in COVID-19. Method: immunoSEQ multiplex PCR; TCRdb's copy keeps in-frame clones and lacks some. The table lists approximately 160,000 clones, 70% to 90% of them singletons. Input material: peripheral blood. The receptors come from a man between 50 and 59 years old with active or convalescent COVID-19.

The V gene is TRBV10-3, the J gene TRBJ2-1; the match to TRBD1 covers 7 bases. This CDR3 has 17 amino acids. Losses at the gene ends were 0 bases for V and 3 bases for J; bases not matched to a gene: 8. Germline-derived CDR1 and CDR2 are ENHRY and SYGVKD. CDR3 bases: TGTGCCATCAGTGAGTCGAGAGACAGGGACATCTACAATGAGCAGTTCTTC. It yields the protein CAISESRDRDIYNEQFF.

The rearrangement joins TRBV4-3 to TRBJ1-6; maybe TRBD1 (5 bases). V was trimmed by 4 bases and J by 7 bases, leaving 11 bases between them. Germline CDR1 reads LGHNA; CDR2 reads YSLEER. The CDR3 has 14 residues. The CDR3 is CASSPSAGNSPLHF. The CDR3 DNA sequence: TGCGCCAGCAGCCCCAGCGCAGGGAATTCACCCCTCCACTTT.

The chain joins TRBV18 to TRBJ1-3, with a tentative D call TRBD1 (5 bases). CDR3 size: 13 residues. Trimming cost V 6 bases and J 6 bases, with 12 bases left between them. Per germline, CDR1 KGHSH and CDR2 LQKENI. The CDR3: CASSIPGENTIYF. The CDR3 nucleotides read TGTGCCAGCTCCATACCGGGGGAAAACACCATATATTTT. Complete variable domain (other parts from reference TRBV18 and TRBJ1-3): NAGVMQNPRHLVRRRGQEARLRCSPMKGHSHVYWYRQLPEEGLKFMVYLQKENIIDESGMPKERFSAEFPKEGPSILRIQQVVRGDSAAYFCASSIPGENTIYFGEGSWLTVV.

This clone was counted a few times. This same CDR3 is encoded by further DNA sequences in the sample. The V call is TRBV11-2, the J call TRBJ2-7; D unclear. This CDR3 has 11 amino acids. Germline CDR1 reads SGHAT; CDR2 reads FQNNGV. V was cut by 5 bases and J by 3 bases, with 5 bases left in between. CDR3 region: CASSLLYEQYF. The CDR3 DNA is TGTGCCAGCAGCCTTCTCTACGAGCAGTACTTC. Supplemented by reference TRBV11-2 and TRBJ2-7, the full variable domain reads EAGVAQSPRYKIIEKRQSVAFWCNPISGHATLYWYQQILGQGPKLLIQFQNNGVVDDSQLPKDRFSAERLKGVDSTLKIQPAKLEDSAVYLCASSLLYEQYFGPGTRLTVT.

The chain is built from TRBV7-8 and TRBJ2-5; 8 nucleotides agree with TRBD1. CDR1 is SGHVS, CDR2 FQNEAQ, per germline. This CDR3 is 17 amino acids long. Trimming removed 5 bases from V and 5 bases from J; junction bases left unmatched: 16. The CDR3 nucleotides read TGTGCCAGCAGCCTCAGACAAATGACAGGGGTGCAGGAGACCCAGTACTTC. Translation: CASSLRQMTGVQETQYF.

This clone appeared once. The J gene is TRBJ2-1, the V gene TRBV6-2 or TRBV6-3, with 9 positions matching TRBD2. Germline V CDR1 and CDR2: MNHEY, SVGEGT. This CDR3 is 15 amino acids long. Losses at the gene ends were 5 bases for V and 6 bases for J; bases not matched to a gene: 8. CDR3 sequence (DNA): TGTGCCAGCAGTCCCGGGACTAGCTGGGTCAATGAGCAGTTCTTC. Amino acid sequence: CASSPGTSWVNEQFF.

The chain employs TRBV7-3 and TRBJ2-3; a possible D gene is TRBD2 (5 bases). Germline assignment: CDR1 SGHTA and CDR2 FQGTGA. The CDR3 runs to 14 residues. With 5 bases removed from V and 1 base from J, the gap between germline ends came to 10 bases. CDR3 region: CASSPRERTDTQYF. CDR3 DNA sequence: TGTGCCAGCAGCCCACGGGAACGCACAGATACGCAGTATTTT.

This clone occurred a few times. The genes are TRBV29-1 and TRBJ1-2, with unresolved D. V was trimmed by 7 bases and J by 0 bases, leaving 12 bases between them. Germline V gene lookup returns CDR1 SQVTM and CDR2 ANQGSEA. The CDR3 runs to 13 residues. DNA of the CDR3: TGCAGCGACGAACAGAGACCTAACTATGGCTACACCTTC. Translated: CSDEQRPNYGYTF.

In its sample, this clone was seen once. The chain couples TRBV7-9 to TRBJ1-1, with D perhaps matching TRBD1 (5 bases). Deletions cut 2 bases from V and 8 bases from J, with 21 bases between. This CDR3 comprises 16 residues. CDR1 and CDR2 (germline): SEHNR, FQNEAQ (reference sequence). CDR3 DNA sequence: TGTGCCAGCAGCTTATTTCTCGGGGGACCCCACCTGGAAGCTTTCTTT. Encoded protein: CASSLFLGGPHLEAFF.

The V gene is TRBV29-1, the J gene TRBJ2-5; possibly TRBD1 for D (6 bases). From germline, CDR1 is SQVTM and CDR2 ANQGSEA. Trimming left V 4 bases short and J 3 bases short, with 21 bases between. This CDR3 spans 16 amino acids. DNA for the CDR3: TGCAGCGTTGGTGCAGAGCAGGGGCCGACCAAAGAGACCCAGTACTTC. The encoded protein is CSVGAEQGPTKETQYF.

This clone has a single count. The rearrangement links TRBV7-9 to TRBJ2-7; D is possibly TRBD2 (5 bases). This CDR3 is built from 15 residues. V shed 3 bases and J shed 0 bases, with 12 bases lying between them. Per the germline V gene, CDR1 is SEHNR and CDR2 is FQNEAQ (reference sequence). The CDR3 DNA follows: TGTGCCAGCAGCTTGCAAGCGGAGCTCTCCTACGAGCAGTACTTC. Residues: CASSLQAELSYEQYF.

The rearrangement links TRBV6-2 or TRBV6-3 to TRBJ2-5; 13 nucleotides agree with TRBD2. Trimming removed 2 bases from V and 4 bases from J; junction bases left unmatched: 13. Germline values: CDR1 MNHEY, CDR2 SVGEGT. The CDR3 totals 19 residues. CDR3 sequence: CASSYTEGLAGSWRETQYF. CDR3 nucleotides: TGTGCCAGCAGTTACACAGAGGGACTAGCGGGGAGCTGGAGAGAGACCCAGTACTTC.

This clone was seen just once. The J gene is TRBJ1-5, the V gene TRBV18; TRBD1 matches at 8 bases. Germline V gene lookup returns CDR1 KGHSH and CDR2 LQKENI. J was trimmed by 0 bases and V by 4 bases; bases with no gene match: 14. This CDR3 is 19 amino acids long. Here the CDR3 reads CASSLAPGQEIYSNQPQHF. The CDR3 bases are TGTGCCAGCTCACTGGCTCCGGGACAGGAGATATATAGCAATCAGCCCCAGCATTTT.

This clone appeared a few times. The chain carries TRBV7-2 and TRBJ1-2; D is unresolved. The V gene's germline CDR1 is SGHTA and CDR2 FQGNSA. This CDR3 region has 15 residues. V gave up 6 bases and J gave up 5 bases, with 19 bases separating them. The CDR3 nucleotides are TGTGCCAGCAGTGCCCTGGGTAGGGCGGGATATGGCTACACCTTC. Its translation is CASSALGRAGYGYTF.

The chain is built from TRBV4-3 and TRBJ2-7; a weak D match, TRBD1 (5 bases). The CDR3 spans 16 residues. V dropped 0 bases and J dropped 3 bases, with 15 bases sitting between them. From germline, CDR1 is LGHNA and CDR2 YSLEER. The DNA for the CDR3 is TGCGCCAGCAGCCAAGAACTCGACAGCTCCCGCTACGAGCAGTACTTC. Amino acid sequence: CASSQELDSSRYEQYF.

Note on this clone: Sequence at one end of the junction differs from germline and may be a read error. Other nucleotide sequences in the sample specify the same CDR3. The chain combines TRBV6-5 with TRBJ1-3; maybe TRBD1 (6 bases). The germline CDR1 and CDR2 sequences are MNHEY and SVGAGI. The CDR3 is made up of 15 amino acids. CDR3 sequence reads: CASSYGGAGGNTIYF. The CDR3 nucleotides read TGTGCCAGTAGTTACGGGGGCGCAGGTGGAAACACCATATATTTT.

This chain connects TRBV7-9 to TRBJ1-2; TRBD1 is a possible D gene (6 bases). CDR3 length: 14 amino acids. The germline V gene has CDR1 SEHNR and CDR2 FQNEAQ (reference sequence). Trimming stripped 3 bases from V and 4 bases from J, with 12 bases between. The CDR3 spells CASSFGGASYGYTF. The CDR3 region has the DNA TGTGCCAGCAGCTTTGGGGGCGCAAGCTATGGCTACACCTTC.

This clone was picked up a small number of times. CDR3 in amino acids: CASSPGGSRLDTGELFF. CDR3 DNA sequence: TGTGCCAGCTCACCGGGGGGTAGCCGCCTGGACACCGGGGAGCTGTTTTTT. The chain links TRBV18 to TRBJ2-2; TRBD2 might be the D (6 bases). V was cut by 3 bases and J by 3 bases, with 17 bases left in between. The CDR3 sequence is 17 residues long. Germline V gene data show CDR1 as KGHSH and CDR2 as LQKENI.

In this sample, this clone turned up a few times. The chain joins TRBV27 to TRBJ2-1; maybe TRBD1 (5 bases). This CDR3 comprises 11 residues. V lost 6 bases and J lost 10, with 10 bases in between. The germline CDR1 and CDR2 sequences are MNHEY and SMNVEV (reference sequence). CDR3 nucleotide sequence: TGTGCCAGCAGAGGCAGGGTAGAGCAGTTCTTC. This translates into CASRGRVEQFF.